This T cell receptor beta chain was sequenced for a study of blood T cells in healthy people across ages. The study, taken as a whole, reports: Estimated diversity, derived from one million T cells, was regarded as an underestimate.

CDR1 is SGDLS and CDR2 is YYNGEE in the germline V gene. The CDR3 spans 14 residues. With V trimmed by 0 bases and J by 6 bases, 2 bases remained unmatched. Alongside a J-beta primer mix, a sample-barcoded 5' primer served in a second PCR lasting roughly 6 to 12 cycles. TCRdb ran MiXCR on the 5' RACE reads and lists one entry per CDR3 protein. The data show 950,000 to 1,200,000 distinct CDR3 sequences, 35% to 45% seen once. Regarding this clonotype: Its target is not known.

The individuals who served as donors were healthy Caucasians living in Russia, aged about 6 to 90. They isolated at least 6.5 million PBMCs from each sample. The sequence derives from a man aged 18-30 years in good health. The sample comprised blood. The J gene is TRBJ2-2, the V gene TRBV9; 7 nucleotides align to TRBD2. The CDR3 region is CASSVDGLAGELFF. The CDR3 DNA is TGTGCCAGCAGCGTAGACGGACTAGCCGGGGAGCTGTTTTTT.